The 18 T cell receptor beta chains listed next were all sequenced from one sample in a study of T cells in Graves' hyperthyroidism and ophthalmopathy. Amplification of TCR beta CDR3 regions used RNA as the template. When the TCR CDR3 underwent first-round RT-PCR, the HTBI primer set was used. Each CDR3 protein gets one entry after TCRdb re-called the multiplex PCR reads with MiXCR. The sample consists of about 200,000 distinct CDR3 sequences, about 16% of them appearing once. Sequenced sample: blood. All receptors derive from a man aged 35-49 years with Graves' hyperthyroidism.

This chain uses TRBV9 with TRBJ2-5; 10 nucleotides line up with TRBD2. CDR1 is SGDLS and CDR2 is YYNGEE in the germline V gene. Trimming removed 0 bases from V and 5 bases from J; junction bases left unmatched: 10. There are 17 residues in the CDR3. CDR3 in DNA: TGTGCCAGCAGCGTAGGTCTTGGGGGGACTAGCGTGGAGACCCAGTACTTC. This gives the protein CASSVGLGGTSVETQYF.

In its sample, this clonotype was seen many times. The rearrangement links TRBV11-1 to TRBJ2-1; D not resolved. There are 16 residues in the CDR3. The germline V and J ends were trimmed by 0 bases and 2 bases, with 11 bases remaining between them. The germline V gene encodes CDR1 SGHAT and CDR2 FQDESV (reference sequence). The CDR3 sequence is CASSLAASGPYNEQFF. The CDR3 DNA reads TGTGCCAGCAGCTTAGCCGCGAGTGGCCCCTACAATGAGCAGTTCTTC. Drawing the rest from reference TRBV11-1 and TRBJ2-1, the complete variable domain is EAEVAQSPRYKITEKSQAVAFWCDPISGHATLYWYRQILGQGPELLVQFQDESVVDDSQLPKDRFSAERLKGVDSTLKIQPAELGDSAMYLCASSLAASGPYNEQFFGPGTRLTVL.

This clonotype was recorded many times. This chain uses TRBV18 with TRBJ1-1, with no clear D. Germline lookup yields CDR1 KGHSH and CDR2 LQKENI. The CDR3 is 14 amino acids. V lost 5 bases, J lost 2 bases, and 12 bases lay in between. Here the CDR3 DNA reads TGTGCCAGCTCAAGTGAGGCAGGCAACACTGAAGCTTTCTTT. Its protein product is CASSSEAGNTEAFF. Combining the CDR3 with reference TRBV18 and TRBJ1-1 gives the whole variable domain NAGVMQNPRHLVRRRGQEARLRCSPMKGHSHVYWYRQLPEEGLKFMVYLQKENIIDESGMPKERFSAEFPKEGPSILRIQQVVRGDSAAYFCASSSEAGNTEAFFGQGTRLTVV.

V is TRBV7-8 and J is TRBJ1-1; 10 nucleotides align to TRBD1. The germline V gene encodes CDR1 SGHVS and CDR2 FQNEAQ. CDR3 size: 16 residues. V gave up 9 bases and J gave up 4 bases; unmatched junction bases: 14. For the CDR3, the DNA is TGTGCCAGTACCGACTGGGACAGGGGAGGGGGCACTGAAGCTTTCTTT. This gives the protein CASTDWDRGGGTEAFF. Full variable domain (missing parts from reference TRBV7-8 and TRBJ1-1): GAGVSQSPRYKVAKRGQDVALRCDPISGHVSLFWYQQALGQGPEFLTYFQNEAQLDKSGLPSDRFFAERPEGSVSTLKIQRTQQEDSAVYLCASTDWDRGGGTEAFFGQGTRLTVV.

This clonotype was picked up many times. The chain is built from TRBV20-1 and TRBJ1-5; 9 nucleotides match TRBD1. The CDR3 consists of 15 residues. V was pared by 6 bases and J by 5 bases, with 11 bases of the junction left unmatched. Germline-derived CDR1 and CDR2 are DFQATT and SNEGSKA (reference sequence). Here the CDR3 reads CSARLWTGADQPQHF. CDR3 nucleotide sequence: TGCAGTGCACGCCTCTGGACAGGGGCGGATCAGCCCCAGCATTTT.

This clonotype was counted many times. J is TRBJ1-3 and V is TRBV7-2; a possible D gene is TRBD1 (5 bases). This CDR3 is built from 16 residues. Germline assignment: CDR1 SGHTA and CDR2 FQGNSA. Deletions cut 7 bases from V and 4 bases from J, with 20 bases between. CDR3 region: CASKWGRGSLGNTIYF. CDR3 bases: TGTGCCAGCAAATGGGGCCGGGGGAGCTTGGGAAACACCATATATTTT.

Ten or more counts support this clonotype. The chain uses TRBV2 and TRBJ2-7; TRBD1 matches 8 bases. The germline V gene encodes CDR1 SNHLY and CDR2 FYNNEI. The ends lost 6 bases at V and 1 base at J; junction bases unmatched: 5. CDR3 size: 14 residues. The CDR3 region has the DNA TGTGCCAGCAGCGGGGACAGGACATCCTACGAGCAGTACTTC. Protein product: CASSGDRTSYEQYF.

This clonotype was detected ten times or more. DNA of the CDR3: TGTGCCTGGAACAGGGGGCGATACAATGAGCAGTTCTTC. Protein: CAWNRGRYNEQFF. V is TRBV30 and J is TRBJ2-1, with 9 nucleotides matching TRBD1. Germline-derived CDR1 and CDR2 are GTSNPN and SVGIG (reference sequence). Unmatched junction bases numbered 2, after V lost 4 bases and J lost 4 bases. The CDR3 has 13 amino acids.

This chain links TRBV10-3 with TRBJ2-5; D uncertain. CDR3 size: 15 residues. V gave up 2 bases and J gave up 3 bases, with 13 bases separating them. Germline-derived CDR1 and CDR2 are ENHRY and SYGVKD. CDR3 DNA sequence: TGTGCCATCAGTGAGCTCTCCATTCGGGAAGAGACCCAGTACTTC. Its protein is CAISELSIREETQYF.

The sample holds many counts of this clonotype. This chain connects TRBV4-3 to TRBJ2-1, with 8 bases fitting TRBD2. Germline loops: CDR1 LGHNA, CDR2 YSLEER. The CDR3 spans 16 residues. V trimming: 0 bases; J trimming: 9 bases; junction bases outside the gene matches: 10. The CDR3 reads CASSQEAGAQLGEQFF. CDR3 nucleotides: TGCGCCAGCAGCCAAGAAGCGGGGGCGCAATTGGGTGAGCAGTTCTTC.

The chain uses TRBV19 and TRBJ2-6; D gene uncertain. V was shortened by 7 bases and J by 1 base, with 11 bases between the two germline ends. CDR1 and CDR2 from the germline V gene are LNHDA and SQIVND (reference sequence). CDR3 size: 15 residues. CDR3 in DNA: TGTGCCAGTAAAAAACAGATTTCTGGGGCCAACGTCCTGACTTTC. Its protein is CASKKQISGANVLTF.

This clonotype came up a few times. This chain connects TRBV19 to TRBJ2-5, with 11 bases lining up with TRBD2. This CDR3 is 15 amino acids long. After removal of 1 base from V and 6 bases from J, the junction contained 4 bases not matched to a gene. The V gene's germline CDR1 is LNHDA and CDR2 SQIVND (reference sequence). CDR3 protein: CASSIGSSGGKTQYF. The DNA of the CDR3 is TGTGCCAGTAGTATAGGGTCTAGCGGGGGGAAGACCCAGTACTTC. Supplemented by reference TRBV19 and TRBJ2-5, the full variable domain reads DGGITQSPKYLFRKEGQNVTLSCEQNLNHDAMYWYRQDPGQGLRLIYYSQIVNDFQKGDIAEGYSVSREKKESFPLTVTSAQKNPTAFYLCASSIGSSGGKTQYFGPGTRLLVL.

Ten or more counts support this clonotype. The V gene is TRBV5-5, the J gene TRBJ2-3; 9 bases match TRBD2. The CDR3 is 16 residues long. Germline assignment: CDR1 SGHKS and CDR2 YYEKEE (reference sequence). With V trimmed by 4 bases and J by 2 bases, 8 bases remained unmatched. The CDR3 sequence is CASSPTPSGATDTQYF. The CDR3 bases are TGTGCCAGCAGCCCCACCCCTAGCGGGGCCACAGATACGCAGTATTTT.

At least ten counts were recorded for this clonotype. This chain joins TRBV20-1 and TRBJ1-6; D gene ambiguous. Trimming pared 3 bases from V and 5 bases from J, leaving 14 bases between. The CDR3 loop spans 15 amino acids. Germline V CDR1 and CDR2: DFQATT, SNEGSKA (reference sequence). CDR3 protein: CSASYEGMNNSPLHF. In DNA form, the CDR3 reads TGCAGTGCTAGTTATGAGGGAATGAATAATTCACCCCTCCACTTT.

This clonotype was recorded many times. The gene calls are TRBV5-1 and TRBJ1-1; D is unresolved. Germline V gene data show CDR1 as SGHRS and CDR2 as YFSETQ. The CDR3 runs to 14 residues. The V and J ends lost 0 bases and 3 bases respectively, with 9 bases between them. The CDR3 spells CASSLVGSYTEAFF. The CDR3 DNA follows: TGCGCCAGCAGCTTGGTGGGAAGTTACACTGAAGCTTTCTTT. The variable domain in full, with the rest retrieved from reference TRBV5-1 and TRBJ1-1, is KAGVTQTPRYLIKTRGQQVTLSCSPISGHRSVSWYQQTPGQGLQFLFEYFSETQRNKGNFPGRFSGRQFSNSRSEMNVSTLELGDSALYLCASSLVGSYTEAFFGQGTRLTVV.

This clonotype was seen ten or more times. The chain links TRBV19 to TRBJ1-2, with 11 nucleotides matching TRBD1. V was clipped by 6 bases and J by 2 bases; unmatched bases: 5. The CDR3 runs to 15 residues. Germline CDR1 reads LNHDA; CDR2 reads SQIVND (reference sequence). The CDR3 DNA follows: TGTGCCAGTAGCGCCCGGGACAGGGGGAACTATGGCTACACCTTC. Translation gives CASSARDRGNYGYTF.

This clonotype was found many times. The rearrangement joins TRBV6-1 to TRBJ1-1; D may be TRBD1 (5 bases). The V gene's germline CDR1 is MNHNS and CDR2 SASEGT. Trimming took 11 bases from V and 1 from J, leaving 8 bases between them. The CDR3 length is 11 residues. The CDR3, as DNA: TGTGCCGGGGGACGGAACACTGAAGCTTTCTTT. Translation: CAGGRNTEAFF.

This clonotype was seen ten or more times. V is TRBV7-9 and J is TRBJ2-3; possible D gene TRBD2, 6 bases. CDR1 and CDR2 (germline): SEHNR, FQNEAQ (reference sequence). Deletions cut 2 bases from V and 4 bases from J, with 16 bases between. The CDR3 sequence is 16 residues long. The DNA for the CDR3 is TGTGCCAGCAGCTTACTTGGGGGGATAGGTTCAGATACGCAGTATTTT. Amino acids: CASSLLGGIGSDTQYF.